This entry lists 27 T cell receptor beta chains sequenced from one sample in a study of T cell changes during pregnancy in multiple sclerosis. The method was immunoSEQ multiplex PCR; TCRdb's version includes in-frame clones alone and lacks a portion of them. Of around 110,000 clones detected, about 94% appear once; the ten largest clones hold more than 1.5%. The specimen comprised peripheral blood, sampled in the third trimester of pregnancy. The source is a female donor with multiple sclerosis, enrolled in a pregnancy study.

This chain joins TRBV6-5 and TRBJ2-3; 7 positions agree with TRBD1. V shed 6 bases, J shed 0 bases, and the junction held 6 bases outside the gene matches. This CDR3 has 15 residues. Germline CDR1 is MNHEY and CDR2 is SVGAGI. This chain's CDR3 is CASRDPGQSTDTQYF. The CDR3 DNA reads TGTGCCAGCAGAGACCCGGGACAGAGCACAGATACGCAGTATTTT.

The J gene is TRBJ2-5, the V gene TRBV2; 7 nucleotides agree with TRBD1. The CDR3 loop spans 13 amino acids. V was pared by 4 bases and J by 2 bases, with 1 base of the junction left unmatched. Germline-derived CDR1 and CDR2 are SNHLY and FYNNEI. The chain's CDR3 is CASSVTGQETQYF. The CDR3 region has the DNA TGTGCCAGCAGTGTGACAGGGCAAGAGACCCAGTACTTC.

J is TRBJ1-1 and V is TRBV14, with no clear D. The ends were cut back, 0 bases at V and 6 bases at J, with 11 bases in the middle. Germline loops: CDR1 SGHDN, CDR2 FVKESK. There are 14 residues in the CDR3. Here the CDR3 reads CASSQDYPRAEAFF. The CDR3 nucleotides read TGTGCCAGCAGCCAAGATTACCCGAGGGCTGAAGCTTTCTTT.

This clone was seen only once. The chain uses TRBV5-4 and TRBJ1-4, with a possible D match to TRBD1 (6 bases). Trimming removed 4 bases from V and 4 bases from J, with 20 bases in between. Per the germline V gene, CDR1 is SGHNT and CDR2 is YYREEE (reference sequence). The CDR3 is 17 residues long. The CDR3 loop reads CASSIRGKGVNNEKLFF. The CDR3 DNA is TGTGCCAGCAGCATCCGAGGGAAGGGGGTCAATAATGAAAAACTGTTTTTT.

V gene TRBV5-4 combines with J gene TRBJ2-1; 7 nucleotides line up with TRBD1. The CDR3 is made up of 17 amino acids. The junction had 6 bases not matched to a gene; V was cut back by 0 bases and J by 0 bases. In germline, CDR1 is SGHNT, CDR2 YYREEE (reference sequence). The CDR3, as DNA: TGTGCCAGCAGCTTGGGGGGACAGCGTAGCTCCTACAATGAGCAGTTCTTC. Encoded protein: CASSLGGQRSSYNEQFF. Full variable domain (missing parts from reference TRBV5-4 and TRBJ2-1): ETGVTQSPTHLIKTRGQQVTLRCSSQSGHNTVSWYQQALGQGPQFIFQYYREEENGRGNFPPRFSGLQFPNYSSELNVNALELDDSALYLCASSLGGQRSSYNEQFFGPGTRLTVL.

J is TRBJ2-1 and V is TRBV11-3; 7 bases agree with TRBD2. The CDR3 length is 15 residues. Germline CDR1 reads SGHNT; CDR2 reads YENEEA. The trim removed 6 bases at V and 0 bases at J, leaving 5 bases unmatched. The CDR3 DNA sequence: TGTGCCAGCAGGAGGGGAGGGAGCTCCTACAATGAGCAGTTCTTC. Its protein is CASRRGGSSYNEQFF.

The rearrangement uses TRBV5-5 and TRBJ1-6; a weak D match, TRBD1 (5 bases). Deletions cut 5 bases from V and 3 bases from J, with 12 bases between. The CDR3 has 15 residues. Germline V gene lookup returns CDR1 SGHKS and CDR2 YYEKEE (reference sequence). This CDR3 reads CASSWSRVYNSPLHF. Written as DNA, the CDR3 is TGTGCCAGCAGTTGGTCCAGGGTCTATAATTCACCCCTCCACTTT.

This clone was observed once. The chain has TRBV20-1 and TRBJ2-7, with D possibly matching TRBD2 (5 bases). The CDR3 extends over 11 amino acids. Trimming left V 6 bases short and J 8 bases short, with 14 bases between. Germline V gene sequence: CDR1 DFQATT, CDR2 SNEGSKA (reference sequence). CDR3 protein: CSATTSNQQYF. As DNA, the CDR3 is TGCAGTGCAACCACTAGTAACCAGCAGTACTTC.

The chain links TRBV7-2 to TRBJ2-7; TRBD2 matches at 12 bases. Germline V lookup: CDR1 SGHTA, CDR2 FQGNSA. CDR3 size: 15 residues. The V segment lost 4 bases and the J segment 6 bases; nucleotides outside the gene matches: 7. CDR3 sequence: CASSYPGLAGPEQYF. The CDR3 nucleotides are TGTGCCAGCAGCTATCCGGGACTAGCGGGCCCCGAGCAGTACTTC. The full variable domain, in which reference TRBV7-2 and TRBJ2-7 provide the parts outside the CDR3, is GAGVSQSPSNKVTEKGKDVELRCDPISGHTALYWYRQSLGQGLEFLIYFQGNSAPDKSGLPSDRFSAERTGGSVSTLTIQRTQQEDSAVYLCASSYPGLAGPEQYFGPGTRLTVT.

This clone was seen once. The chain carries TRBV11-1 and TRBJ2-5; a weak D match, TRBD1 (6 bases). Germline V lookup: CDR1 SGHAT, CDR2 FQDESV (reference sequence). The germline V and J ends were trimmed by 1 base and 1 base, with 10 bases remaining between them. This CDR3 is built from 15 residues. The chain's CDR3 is CASSLVGGFQETQYF. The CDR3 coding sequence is TGTGCCAGCAGCTTAGTAGGGGGTTTCCAAGAGACCCAGTACTTC. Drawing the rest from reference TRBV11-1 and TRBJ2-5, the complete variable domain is EAEVAQSPRYKITEKSQAVAFWCDPISGHATLYWYRQILGQGPELLVQFQDESVVDDSQLPKDRFSAERLKGVDSTLKIQPAELGDSAMYLCASSLVGGFQETQYFGPGTRLLVL.

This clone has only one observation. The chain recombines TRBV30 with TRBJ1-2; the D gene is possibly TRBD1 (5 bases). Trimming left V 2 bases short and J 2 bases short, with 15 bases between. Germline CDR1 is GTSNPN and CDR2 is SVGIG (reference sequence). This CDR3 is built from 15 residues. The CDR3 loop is CAWSIAGFQNYGYTF. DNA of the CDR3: TGTGCCTGGAGTATTGCAGGGTTTCAAAACTATGGCTACACCTTC.

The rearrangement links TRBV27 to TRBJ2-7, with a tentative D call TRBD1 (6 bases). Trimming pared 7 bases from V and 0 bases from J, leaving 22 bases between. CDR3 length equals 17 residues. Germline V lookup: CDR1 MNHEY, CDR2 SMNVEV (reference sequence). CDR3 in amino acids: CASNHPSGQTSSYEQYF. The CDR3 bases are TGTGCCAGCAATCACCCCTCCGGACAGACGAGCTCCTACGAGCAGTACTTC.

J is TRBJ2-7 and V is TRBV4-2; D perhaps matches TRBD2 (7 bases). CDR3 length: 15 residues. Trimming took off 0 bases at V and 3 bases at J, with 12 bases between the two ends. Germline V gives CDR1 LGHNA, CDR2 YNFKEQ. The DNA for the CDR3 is TGTGCCAGCAGCCAAGATGGGGGGGGCTTCTACGAGCAGTACTTC. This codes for CASSQDGGGFYEQYF.

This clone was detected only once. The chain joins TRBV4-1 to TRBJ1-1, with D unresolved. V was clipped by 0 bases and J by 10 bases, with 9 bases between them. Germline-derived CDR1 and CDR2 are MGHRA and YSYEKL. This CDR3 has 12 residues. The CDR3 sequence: CASSQEERRAFF. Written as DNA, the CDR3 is TGCGCCAGCAGCCAAGAAGAGCGGAGAGCTTTCTTT.

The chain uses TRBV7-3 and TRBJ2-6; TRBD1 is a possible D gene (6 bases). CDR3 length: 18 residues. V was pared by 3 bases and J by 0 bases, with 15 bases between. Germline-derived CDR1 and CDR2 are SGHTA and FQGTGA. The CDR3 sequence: CASSFINQGPSGANVLTF. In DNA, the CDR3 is TGTGCCAGCAGCTTCATTAATCAGGGGCCCTCTGGGGCCAACGTCCTGACTTTC. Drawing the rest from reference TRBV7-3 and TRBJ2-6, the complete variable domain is GAGVSQTPSNKVTEKGKYVELRCDPISGHTALYWYRQSLGQGPEFLIYFQGTGAADDSGLPNDRFFAVRPEGSVSTLKIQRTERGDSAVYLCASSFINQGPSGANVLTFGAGSRLTVL.

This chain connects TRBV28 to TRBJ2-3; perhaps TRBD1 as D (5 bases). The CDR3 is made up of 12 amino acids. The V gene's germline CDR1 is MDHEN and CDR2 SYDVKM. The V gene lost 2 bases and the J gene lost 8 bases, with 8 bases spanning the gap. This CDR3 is CASSLRQGTQYF. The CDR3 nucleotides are TGTGCCAGCAGTTTAAGGCAGGGTACGCAGTATTTT. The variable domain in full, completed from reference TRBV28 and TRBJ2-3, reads DVKVTQSSRYLVKRTGEKVFLECVQDMDHENMFWYRQDPGLGLRLIYFSYDVKMKEKGDIPEGYSVSREKKERFSLILESASTNQTSMYLCASSLRQGTQYFGPGTRLTVL.

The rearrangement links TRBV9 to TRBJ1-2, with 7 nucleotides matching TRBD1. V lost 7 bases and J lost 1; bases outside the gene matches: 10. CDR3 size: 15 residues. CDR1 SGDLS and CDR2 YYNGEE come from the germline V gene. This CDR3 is CASGMGAGGNYGYTF. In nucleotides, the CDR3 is TGTGCCAGCGGGATGGGCGCAGGGGGTAACTATGGCTACACCTTC. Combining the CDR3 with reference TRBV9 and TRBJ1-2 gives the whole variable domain DSGVTQTPKHLITATGQRVTLRCSPRSGDLSVYWYQQSLDQGLQFLIQYYNGEERAKGNILERFSAQQFPDLHSELNLSSLELGDSALYFCASGMGAGGNYGYTFGSGTRLTVV.

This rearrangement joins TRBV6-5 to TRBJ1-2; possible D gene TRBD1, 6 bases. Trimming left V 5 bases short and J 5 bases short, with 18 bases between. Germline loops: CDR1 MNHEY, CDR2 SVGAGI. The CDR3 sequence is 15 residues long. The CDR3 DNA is TGTGCCAGCAGTCGGTCCCAGGAGGGGGGGTATGGCTACACCTTC. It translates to CASSRSQEGGYGYTF.

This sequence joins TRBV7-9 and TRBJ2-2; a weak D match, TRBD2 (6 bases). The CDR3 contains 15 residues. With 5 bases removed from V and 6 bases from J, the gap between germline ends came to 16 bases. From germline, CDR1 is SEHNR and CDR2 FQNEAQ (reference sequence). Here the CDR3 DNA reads TGTGCCAGCAGCAAGGACCCGGGACTCTCCGGGGAGCTGTTTTTT. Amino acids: CASSKDPGLSGELFF.

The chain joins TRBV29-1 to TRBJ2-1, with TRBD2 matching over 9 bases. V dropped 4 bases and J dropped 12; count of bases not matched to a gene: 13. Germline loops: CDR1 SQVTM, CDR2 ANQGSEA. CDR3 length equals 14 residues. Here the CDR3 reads CSVARRLAEFGQFF. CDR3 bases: TGCAGCGTTGCTAGGAGACTAGCGGAGTTTGGGCAGTTCTTC.

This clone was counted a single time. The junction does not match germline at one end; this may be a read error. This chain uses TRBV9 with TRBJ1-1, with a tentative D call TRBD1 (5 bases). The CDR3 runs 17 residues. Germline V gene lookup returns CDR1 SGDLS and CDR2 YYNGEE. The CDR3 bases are TGTGCCAGCGGCGTCTCCAACCCGGGGGTCCCGAACACTGAAGCTTTCTTT. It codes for CASGVSNPGVPNTEAFF.

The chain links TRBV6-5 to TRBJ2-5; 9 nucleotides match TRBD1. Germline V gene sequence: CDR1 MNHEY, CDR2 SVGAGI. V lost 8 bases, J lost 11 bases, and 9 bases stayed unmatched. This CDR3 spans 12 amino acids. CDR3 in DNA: TGTGCCAGCGGTAGGACAGGGGAGGCGCAGTACTTC. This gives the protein CASGRTGEAQYF.

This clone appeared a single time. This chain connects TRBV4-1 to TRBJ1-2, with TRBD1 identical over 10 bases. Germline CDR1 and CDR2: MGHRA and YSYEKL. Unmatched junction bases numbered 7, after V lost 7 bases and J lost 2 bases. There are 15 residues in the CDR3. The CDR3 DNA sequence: TGCGCCAGCAATCCGCGGGGACAGGGGAACTATGGCTACACCTTC. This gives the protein CASNPRGQGNYGYTF.

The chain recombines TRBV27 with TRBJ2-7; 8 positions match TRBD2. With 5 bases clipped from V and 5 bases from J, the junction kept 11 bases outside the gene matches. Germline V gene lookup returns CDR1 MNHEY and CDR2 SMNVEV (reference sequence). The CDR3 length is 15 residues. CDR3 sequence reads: CASSHAGRESHEQYF. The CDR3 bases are TGTGCCAGCAGTCACGCCGGGAGGGAGTCCCACGAGCAGTACTTC.

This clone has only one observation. The CDR3 loop reads CASSPGQGDEKLFF. CDR3 nucleotide sequence: TGTGCCAGCAGTCCTGGACAGGGCGACGAAAAACTGTTTTTT. The chain couples TRBV6-6 to TRBJ1-4, with TRBD1 identical over 8 bases. CDR1 is MNHNY, CDR2 SVGAGI, per germline (reference sequence). Trimming took 5 bases from V and 8 from J; bases not matched to a gene: 7. The CDR3 consists of 14 residues.

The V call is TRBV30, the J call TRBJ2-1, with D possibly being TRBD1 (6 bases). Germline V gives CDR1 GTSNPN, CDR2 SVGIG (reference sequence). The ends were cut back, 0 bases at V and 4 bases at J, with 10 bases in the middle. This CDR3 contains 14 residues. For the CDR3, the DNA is TGTGCCTGGAGTGTACAGGGAACTTACAATGAGCAGTTCTTC. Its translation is CAWSVQGTYNEQFF.

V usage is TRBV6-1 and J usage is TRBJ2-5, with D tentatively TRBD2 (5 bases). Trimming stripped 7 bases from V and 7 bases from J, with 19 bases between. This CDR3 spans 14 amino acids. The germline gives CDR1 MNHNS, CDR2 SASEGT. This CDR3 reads CASTEGPVRGTQYF. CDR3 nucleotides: TGTGCCAGCACAGAGGGCCCAGTCCGGGGGACCCAGTACTTC.